Sequencing of this T cell receptor (beta chain) was carried out in a study of T cells in Graves' hyperthyroidism and ophthalmopathy. Study at large: Pretreatment peripheral blood was obtained at initial diagnosis. Findings and caveats of the study: Ophthalmopathy could be told apart from stable hyperthyroidism with a 13 V-J model. Researchers found most expanded thyroid clonotypes above 0.001 in blood as well.

Amplification of TCR beta CDR3 regions used RNA as the template. Researchers ran a first-round RT-PCR on the TCR CDR3 using the HTBI primer set. TCRdb analysed the multiplex PCR reads with MiXCR anew, one entry per CDR3 protein. The sample includes approximately 220,000 distinct CDR3 sequences, approximately 16% of them seen just once. The CDR3 covers 11 residues. The V end lost 4 bases, the J end lost 14 bases, and 15 bases lay between the germline ends. Germline CDR1 is DFQATT and CDR2 is SNEGSKA (reference sequence). There are many counts of this clonotype. Its antigen is still unknown. This chain links TRBV20-1 with TRBJ2-1, with D possibly being TRBD1 (5 bases). Sequencing was done on a sample of blood. This TCR came from a man between 35 and 55 years old with Graves' hyperthyroidism. The CDR3 loop reads CSATSDKAKFF. CDR3 bases: TGCAGTGCTACGTCGGACAAGGCGAAGTTCTTC.